The 15 T cell receptor beta chains below were found in one sample sequenced in a study of identical twins (dated by TCRdb to 2015 to 2016). The method was 5' RACE. The instrument was an Illumina HiSeq 2000. The public reads were reanalyzed by TCRdb: fastp trimming at Q25, MiXCR alignment, in-frame beta chains only. Rows matching on CDR3 protein sequence are summarized as one entry with the most common DNA and genes. The sample includes fewer than 250,000 distinct CDR3 sequences, with around 7.6% observed a single time. Under 6% of the sample is held by the ten biggest clonotypes. These data also featured in a second study, about yellow fever vaccine responses in identical twins.

The sample was CD8+ T cells sorted from blood. These TCRs come from a woman aged 18 to 35 in good health.

The V gene is TRBV9, the J gene TRBJ2-7; D ambiguous. This CDR3 comprises 13 residues. The V end lost 4 bases, the J end lost 6 bases, and 14 bases lay between the germline ends. Germline lookup yields CDR1 SGDLS and CDR2 YYNGEE. The CDR3 is CASSPGPTLEQYF. The CDR3 coding sequence is TGTGCCAGCAGCCCAGGACCCACCCTCGAGCAGTACTTC.

This clonotype was counted a few times. The chain carries TRBV27 and TRBJ2-3; the match to TRBD2 covers 13 bases. The CDR3 length is 17 residues. Trimming at V came to 6 bases and at J to 4 bases, leaving 10 bases not matched to a gene. Germline CDR1 reads MNHEY; CDR2 reads SMNVEV (reference sequence). The CDR3 nucleotides read TGTGCCAGCAGCTTTATCACTAGCGGGGGGGCCGCAGATACGCAGTATTTT. Its protein product is CASSFITSGGAADTQYF.

The chain is built from TRBV13 and TRBJ2-2; D gene unclear. The CDR3 is 15 residues long. V was clipped by 5 bases and J by 6 bases, with 16 bases between them. Germline V gene sequence: CDR1 PRHDT, CDR2 FYEKMQ (reference sequence). Here the CDR3 DNA reads TGTGCCAGCAGCCATTTTCAGGAGTATCCCGGGGAGCTGTTTTTT. This encodes CASSHFQEYPGELFF.

This clonotype has just a few counts. The CDR3 nucleotides are TGCAGTGCTGGGACCTTCTACAATGAGCAGTTCTTC. Protein: CSAGTFYNEQFF. The chain has TRBV20-1 and TRBJ2-1; D is perhaps TRBD1 or TRBD2 (5 bases each). V dropped 5 bases and J dropped 3 bases, with 8 bases sitting between them. The CDR3 consists of 12 residues. The germline gives CDR1 DFQATT, CDR2 SNEGSKA (reference sequence).

This clonotype turned up a few times. The chain is built from TRBV9 and TRBJ1-4; D possibly corresponds to TRBD1 (5 bases). The CDR3 is 15 amino acids. V dropped 3 bases and J dropped 4 bases, with 13 bases sitting between them. CDR1 and CDR2 (germline): SGDLS, YYNGEE. The CDR3 bases are TGTGCCAGCAGCGAGGCGGACACCTTTAATGAAAAACTGTTTTTT. Translated: CASSEADTFNEKLFF.

This clonotype has only a few counts. The rearrangement links TRBV4-1 to TRBJ2-1, with TRBD2 matching 9 bases. This CDR3 region has 15 residues. Germline trimming cut 0 bases from V and 10 bases from J; bases unmatched to any gene: 7. CDR1 MGHRA and CDR2 YSYEKL come from the germline V gene. This chain's CDR3 is CASSQELAGTPEQFF. CDR3 sequence (DNA): TGCGCCAGCAGCCAAGAACTAGCGGGTACCCCGGAGCAGTTCTTC.

This clonotype came up many times. The J gene is TRBJ1-1, the V gene TRBV29-1, with 8 bases fitting TRBD1. The CDR3 is made up of 16 amino acids. With 1 base clipped from V and 11 bases from J, the junction kept 18 bases outside the gene matches. Germline CDR1 reads SQVTM; CDR2 reads ANQGSEA. In DNA form, the CDR3 reads TGCAGCGTTGAAGCACCCGGGGCAGGGGGCGAATTGTTGGCTTTCTTT. Its protein is CSVEAPGAGGELLAFF.

The chain links TRBV20-1 to TRBJ2-1; 16 bases map to TRBD2. The CDR3 length is 21 residues. Trimming took 5 bases from V and 1 from J; bases not matched to a gene: 17. Germline V gene sequence: CDR1 DFQATT, CDR2 SNEGSKA (reference sequence). CDR3 loop: CSAHNPDYMGLAGGSYNEQFF. The CDR3, as DNA: TGCAGTGCTCATAACCCCGACTACATGGGACTAGCGGGGGGGTCCTACAATGAGCAGTTCTTC.

The chain recombines TRBV19 with TRBJ1-2; D perhaps matches TRBD1 (5 bases). Trimming pared 4 bases from V and 5 bases from J, leaving 8 bases between. From germline, CDR1 is LNHDA and CDR2 SQIVND (reference sequence). The CDR3 length is 12 residues. CDR3 sequence: CASSRQLYGYTF. The CDR3 DNA reads TGTGCCAGTAGTAGACAGCTATATGGCTACACCTTC. Based on the CDR3 plus reference TRBV19 and TRBJ1-2, the full variable domain is DGGITQSPKYLFRKEGQNVTLSCEQNLNHDAMYWYRQDPGQGLRLIYYSQIVNDFQKGDIAEGYSVSREKKESFPLTVTSAQKNPTAFYLCASSRQLYGYTFGSGTRLTVV.

The CDR3 coding sequence is TGCGCCAGCAGCCAAAGCCTTAGGGGATTGGACACCGGGGAGCTGTTTTTT. Amino acid sequence: CASSQSLRGLDTGELFF. The chain couples TRBV4-1 to TRBJ2-2, with D tentatively TRBD1 (5 bases). In germline, CDR1 is MGHRA, CDR2 YSYEKL. The CDR3 runs 17 residues. V gave up 2 bases and J gave up 3 bases, with 16 bases separating them.

V and J are TRBV7-2 and TRBJ2-3; D not certain. The CDR3 runs to 15 residues. Germline V gene data show CDR1 as SGHTA and CDR2 as FQGNSA. With 6 bases removed from V and 5 bases from J, the gap between germline ends came to 18 bases. The CDR3, as DNA: TGTGCCAGCAGTCCCTACCTCCTAGGTTTAGATACGCAGTATTTT. It encodes CASSPYLLGLDTQYF.

This clonotype was picked up many times. CDR3 sequence: CATSDFSGDLNTGELFF. CDR3 nucleotide sequence: TGTGCCACCAGTGATTTTTCGGGGGACCTGAACACCGGGGAGCTGTTTTTT. The chain links TRBV24-1 to TRBJ2-2, with D possibly matching TRBD2 (6 bases). Germline V gene lookup returns CDR1 KGHDR and CDR2 SFDVKD. V lost 1 base and J 1 base, leaving 12 bases between the germline ends. The CDR3 has 17 amino acids.

V and J are TRBV7-6 and TRBJ2-7; 7 nucleotides align to TRBD1. CDR1 and CDR2 from the germline V gene are SGHVS and FNYEAQ. The CDR3 runs to 16 residues. V was clipped by 1 base and J by 4 bases; unmatched bases: 10. The CDR3 DNA reads as TGTGCCAGCAGCTTAGGTGGGACAGTTATCCCATACGAGCAGTACTTC. Translating gives CASSLGGTVIPYEQYF.

The chain has TRBV7-9 and TRBJ2-4; D not resolved. The CDR3 runs 14 residues. V was pared by 5 bases and J by 1 base, with 9 bases between. Germline V CDR1 and CDR2: SEHNR, FQNEAQ (reference sequence). The CDR3 DNA sequence: TGTGCCAGCAGCGTAACGTGGGCCAAAAACATTCAGTACTTC. Amino acid sequence: CASSVTWAKNIQYF. Complete variable domain (other parts from reference TRBV7-9 and TRBJ2-4): DTGVSQNPRHKITKRGQNVTFRCDPISEHNRLYWYRQTLGQGPEFLTYFQNEAQLEKSRLLSDRFSAERPKGSFSTLEIQRTEQGDSAMYLCASSVTWAKNIQYFGAGTRLSVL.

The table lists this clonotype with a few counts. J is TRBJ2-1 and V is TRBV3-1; a possible D gene is TRBD2 (6 bases). V was shortened by 3 bases and J by 4 bases, with 13 bases between the two germline ends. The CDR3 consists of 15 residues. Germline assignment: CDR1 LGHDT and CDR2 YNNKEL (reference sequence). The CDR3 region is CASSHGLAVYNEQFF. The CDR3 DNA reads as TGTGCCAGCAGCCACGGGTTAGCGGTATACAATGAGCAGTTCTTC.